A selection of T cell receptor beta chains follows, all from one sample in a study of T-cell memory formation after mild COVID-19. TCRdb re-derived calls from the 5' RACE reads in MiXCR, one entry per CDR3 protein. The table includes 390,000 or so distinct CDR3 sequences, roughly 15% detected once. The sequenced sample was PBMCs or a T cell subset sorted from them (not recorded which). The receptors were sampled from a man younger than 35 who had mild COVID-19 (a few samples of this study predate the infection). Cell type and time point are not known. The CDR3 runs from the conserved cysteine through the conserved F or W. A D gene is named only where the DNA matches it firmly. Not all rows give a size; the values are once, few, many and, for expanded clones, a class.

D gene,clone size,J gene,V gene,CDR3 DNA,CDR3 protein
-,-,TRBJ2-3,TRBV7-9,TGTGCCAGCAGCTTACTAGGGTATCCAGATACGCAGTATTTT,CASSLLGYPDTQYF
-,-,TRBJ1-5,TRBV7-2,TGTGCCAGCAGCTTAAGCTCCGGGAACCATCAGCCCCAGCATTTT,CASSLSSGNHQPQHF
TRBD1,few,TRBJ2-3,TRBV20-1,TGCAGTGCTGACAGGGGCACAGATACGCAGTATTTT,CSADRGTDTQYF
-,-,TRBJ1-1,TRBV10-3,TGTGCCATCAGTCAGGGCGTCATGAACACTGAAGCTTTCTTT,CAISQGVMNTEAFF
-,few,TRBJ2-5,TRBV5-6,TGTGCCAGCAGCTTGGGGGGTCACCACCAAGAGACCCAGTACTTC,CASSLGGHHQETQYF
TRBD2,-,TRBJ2-3,TRBV6-1,TGTGCCAGCAGGGATAGCGGGGGGGCTTACACAGATACGCAGTATTTT,CASRDSGGAYTDTQYF
TRBD2,few,TRBJ2-1,TRBV2,TGTGCCAGCAGTGTAGGAGAAACTAGCGGGCTTCGGCAGTTCTTC,CASSVGETSGLRQFF
-,few,TRBJ1-5,TRBV7-2,TGTGCCAGCAGCTTAGTCCATAGCAATCAGCCCCAGCATTTT,CASSLVHSNQPQHF
-,-,TRBJ1-2,TRBV5-1,TGCGCCAGCAGCTTGCGGGGGGACGTAGGCTACACCTTC,CASSLRGDVGYTF
-,-,TRBJ2-2,TRBV4-3,TGCGCCAGCAGCCGCGGGACAGTCGTGAACACCGGGGAGCTGTTTTTT,CASSRGTVVNTGELFF